A selection of T cell receptor beta chains follows, all from one sample in a study of cytomegalovirus exposure and HLA in healthy donors. TCRdb's table, derived via immunoSEQ multiplex PCR, lists solely in-frame clones and lacks some. The sample has over 150,000 clones; under 85% are singletons. The specimen was PBMCs. The receptors originated from a woman younger than 30 in good health and CMV-seropositive. Each CDR3 is given with its conserved first and last residue. The D gene is left open where the match is weak. Expanded clones are given a class, and other clones once, few, many or no size at all.

D: -
V: TRBV5-6
J: TRBJ2-7
size: -
DNA: TGTGCCAGCAGCTTGTACAGGGTGGTCCCCTACGAGCAGTACTTC
CDR3: CASSLYRVVPYEQYF

D: -
V: TRBV7-6
J: TRBJ2-7
size: -
DNA: TGTGCCAGCAGCTCAACGAGAACCTCCTACGAGCAGTACTTC
CDR3: CASSSTRTSYEQYF

D: -
V: TRBV5-1
J: TRBJ1-1
size: -
DNA: TGCGCCAGCAGCTTGGGTCAGGGGATCTGGGAGAACACTGAAGCTTTCTTT
CDR3: CASSLGQGIWENTEAFF

D: -
V: TRBV6-6
J: TRBJ2-5
size: -
DNA: TGTGCCAGCAGTCCGGGAGCGGAGACCCAGTACTTC
CDR3: CASSPGAETQYF

D: -
V: TRBV5-1
J: TRBJ2-2
size: -
DNA: TGCGCCAGCAGCTTGTTGAGGTGCCCAAACACCGGGGAGCTGTTTTTT
CDR3: CASSLLRCPNTGELFF

D: -
V: TRBV6-1
J: TRBJ1-5
size: -
DNA: TGTGCCAGCAGTGAAGCGCGGCGACAGCCCCAGCATTTT
CDR3: CASSEARRQPQHF

D: TRBD2
V: TRBV10-3
J: TRBJ2-3
size: once
DNA: TGTGCCATCAGACCGGGGGACGGACTAGCCGGCCGAGGTGGCACAGATACGCAGTATTTT
CDR3: CAIRPGDGLAGRGGTDTQYF

D: -
V: TRBV6-6
J: TRBJ2-3
size: -
DNA: TGTGCCAGCAGTTCCCAGTCCCCCAGCACAGATACGCAGTATTTT
CDR3: CASSSQSPSTDTQYF

D: TRBD1
V: TRBV2
J: TRBJ2-7
size: -
DNA: TGTGCCAGCAGTGATTGGGGACAGGGTGGCTCCTACGAGCAGTACTTC
CDR3: CASSDWGQGGSYEQYF

D: TRBD1
V: TRBV30
J: TRBJ1-1
size: -
DNA: TGTGCCTGGAGCGGGGACAGGCGGAACACTGAAGCTTTCTTT
CDR3: CAWSGDRRNTEAFF

D: TRBD1
V: TRBV6-6
J: TRBJ1-5
size: -
DNA: TGTGCCAGCAGGGGGGACAGATTAGCTCAGCCCCAGCATTTT
CDR3: CASRGDRLAQPQHF

D: TRBD2
V: TRBV7-6
J: TRBJ2-2
size: few
DNA: TGTGCCAGCAGCTTATCGACTAGCGGGCCCGGGGAGCTGTTTTTT
CDR3: CASSLSTSGPGELFF

D: -
V: TRBV10-3
J: TRBJ1-2
size: -
DNA: TGTGCCATCAGCTTCTCCCAGGAATGTGGCTACACCTTC
CDR3: CAISFSQECGYTF

D: TRBD1
V: TRBV30
J: TRBJ1-1
size: -
DNA: TGTGCCTGGTGGTTTTTACAGGGGGGAAAAGCTTTCTTT
CDR3: CAWWFLQGGKAFF

D: -
V: TRBV6-5
J: TRBJ1-2
size: -
DNA: TGTGCCAGCAGTTACGGGAAAGGGGGAGCTAACTATGGCTACACCTTC
CDR3: CASSYGKGGANYGYTF

D: TRBD1
V: TRBV11-2
J: TRBJ2-7
size: -
DNA: TGTGCCAGCAGCTTAGACCCACCGGGACAGGGCTACGGGCAGTACTTC
CDR3: CASSLDPPGQGYGQYF

D: TRBD1
V: TRBV19
J: TRBJ2-7
size: -
DNA: TGTGCCAGTAGCATCCTGACAGGGGCGAATTACGAGCAGTACTTC
CDR3: CASSILTGANYEQYF

D: -
V: TRBV19
J: TRBJ1-4
size: -
DNA: TGTGCCAGTAAAGTCAAGGAGGCGACTAATGAAAAACTGTTTTTT
CDR3: CASKVKEATNEKLFF

D: TRBD2
V: TRBV30
J: TRBJ2-1
size: -
DNA: TGTGCCTGGATGGCGGGGCGGGGGGGTGAGCAGTTCTTC
CDR3: CAWMAGRGGEQFF

D: TRBD2
V: TRBV2
J: TRBJ2-2
size: -
DNA: TGTGCCAGCAGCGCAAGACTAGCGGGGGGCACTAACACCGGGGAGCTGTTTTTT
CDR3: CASSARLAGGTNTGELFF

D: -
V: TRBV14
J: TRBJ2-2
size: -
DNA: TGTGCCAGCAGCTCGACAGGTTATACCGGGGAGCTGTTTTTT
CDR3: CASSSTGYTGELFF

D: -
V: TRBV7-3
J: TRBJ2-1
size: few
DNA: TGTGCCAGCAGCTTAAGGGGGGGCCAGGTCAATGAGCAGTTCTTC
CDR3: CASSLRGGQVNEQFF

D: TRBD1
V: TRBV13
J: TRBJ2-2
size: -
DNA: TGTGCCAGCAGCTTACACGGACAGGGGGCCGGGGAGCTGTTTTTT
CDR3: CASSLHGQGAGELFF

D: TRBD1
V: TRBV9
J: TRBJ2-1
size: -
DNA: TGTGCCAGCAGCGTAGGGGGACAGACAATCAATGAGCAGTTCTTC
CDR3: CASSVGGQTINEQFF

D: -
V: TRBV2
J: TRBJ1-3
size: -
DNA: TGTGCCAGCAGTGCGGACAGCTCTGGAAACACCATATATTTT
CDR3: CASSADSSGNTIYF

D: TRBD1
V: TRBV27
J: TRBJ2-7
size: few
DNA: TGTGCCAGCAGCGAGGGACAGGAAAGCTCCTACGAGCAGTACTTC
CDR3: CASSEGQESSYEQYF

D: -
V: TRBV6-6
J: TRBJ1-1
size: -
DNA: TGTGCCAGCAGTTCTACGCGGGGCATTGAAGCTTTCTTT
CDR3: CASSSTRGIEAFF

D: TRBD1
V: TRBV18
J: TRBJ2-3
size: -
DNA: TGTGCCAGCTCACCGAGACAGGGAGAAACGACAGATACGCAGTATTTT
CDR3: CASSPRQGETTDTQYF

D: -
V: TRBV28
J: TRBJ2-3
size: -
DNA: TGTGCCAGCAGTTCAAGACAGGCAGATACGCAGTATTTT
CDR3: CASSSRQADTQYF

D: TRBD2
V: TRBV4-1
J: TRBJ2-4
size: few
DNA: TGCGCCAGCAGCCTAGCGGGGAAAAACATTCAGTACTTC
CDR3: CASSLAGKNIQYF

D: -
V: TRBV2
J: TRBJ2-2
size: -
DNA: TGTGCCAGCAGTGACTATACTCGGGGGACCGGGGAGCTGTTTTTT
CDR3: CASSDYTRGTGELFF

D: -
V: TRBV18
J: TRBJ1-2
size: -
DNA: TGTGCCAGCTCACCACTCGGGGTCGGGGGGCAGTCGTCGGTTGGCTACACCTTC
CDR3: CASSPLGVGGQSSVGYTF

D: -
V: TRBV7-7
J: TRBJ2-1
size: -
DNA: TGTGCTAGCAGCACCTTATCGGACAGCGAGCAGTTCTTC
CDR3: CASSTLSDSEQFF

D: TRBD1
V: TRBV18
J: TRBJ2-7
size: few
DNA: TGTGCCAGCTCACTGATGCAGGGGGTCTCCTACGAGCAGTACTTC
CDR3: CASSLMQGVSYEQYF

D: -
V: TRBV2
J: TRBJ1-1
size: -
DNA: TGTGCCAGCAAAACGGTTAACACTGAAGCTTTCTTT
CDR3: CASKTVNTEAFF

D: -
V: TRBV4-3
J: TRBJ2-7
size: -
DNA: TGCGCCAGCAGCCAAGGTGGAGCCCCCAGGGACGAGCAGTACTTC
CDR3: CASSQGGAPRDEQYF

D: TRBD1
V: TRBV5-3
J: TRBJ2-7
size: few
DNA: TGTGCCAGAAATAGTGACAGGGTCCCCCTACACGAGCAGTACTTC
CDR3: CARNSDRVPLHEQYF

D: -
V: TRBV4-1
J: TRBJ2-3
size: -
DNA: TGCGCCAGCAGCCTAACCATAGCGTCAGGCACAGATACGCAGTATTTT
CDR3: CASSLTIASGTDTQYF

D: TRBD1
V: TRBV5-1
J: TRBJ2-2
size: -
DNA: TGCGCCAGCAGCTTGGAAGGACAGGGCCGCTCCGGGGAGCTGTTTTTT
CDR3: CASSLEGQGRSGELFF

D: TRBD1
V: TRBV6-6
J: TRBJ1-2
size: -
DNA: TGTGCCAGCAGTTCCCCGCGGACAGGAGCAGCTGGCTACACCTTC
CDR3: CASSSPRTGAAGYTF

D: -
V: TRBV6-5
J: TRBJ1-2
size: -
DNA: TGTGCCAGCAGTTCTACCTCAGGGTTTTGGGGCTACACCTTC
CDR3: CASSSTSGFWGYTF

D: -
V: TRBV9
J: TRBJ2-2
size: -
DNA: TGTGCCAGCAGCGTCAGGGTCGGGTCCGGGGAGCTGTTTTTT
CDR3: CASSVRVGSGELFF

D: TRBD1
V: TRBV7-6
J: TRBJ2-1
size: -
DNA: TGCGCCAGCAGCACCGGGACAGGGGGCAATGAGCAGTTCTTC
CDR3: CASSTGTGGNEQFF

D: TRBD1
V: TRBV7-9
J: TRBJ1-5
size: -
DNA: TGTTCCAGCAGCTTAGGACAGGGGAGTGGAAGCAATCAGCCCCAGCATTTT
CDR3: CSSSLGQGSGSNQPQHF

D: TRBD2
V: TRBV5-1
J: TRBJ2-5
size: -
DNA: TGCGCCAGCAGCTTGGGCCCTGGGACTAGCGGGGGCGGGGAGACCCAGTACTTC
CDR3: CASSLGPGTSGGGETQYF

D: -
V: TRBV14
J: TRBJ2-5
size: -
DNA: TGTGCCAGCAGCCAAACCCGGCAGGACCAAGAGACCCAGTACTTC
CDR3: CASSQTRQDQETQYF

D: -
V: TRBV15
J: TRBJ1-2
size: -
DNA: TGTGCCACCACAACGCTAGGGGACTATGGCTACACCTTC
CDR3: CATTTLGDYGYTF

D: -
V: TRBV2
J: TRBJ2-3
size: -
DNA: TGTGCCAGCAGTGAAGGACAAGGCACAGATACGCAGTATTTT
CDR3: CASSEGQGTDTQYF